What follows are 10 T cell receptor beta chains derived from one specimen sequenced in a study of blood T cell repertoires in COVID-19. TCRdb's table, derived via immunoSEQ multiplex PCR, lists solely in-frame clones and lacks some. The table shows 55,000 to 75,000 clones, with roughly 90% occurring only once. Sequenced: peripheral blood. The receptor set was obtained from a human donor in a cohort sampled during active COVID-19.

The genes are TRBV19 and TRBJ2-7, with 9 bases matching TRBD2. The CDR3 extends over 15 amino acids. Germline V CDR1 and CDR2: LNHDA, SQIVND (reference sequence). V shed 7 bases, J shed 0 bases, and the junction held 7 bases outside the gene matches. The CDR3 region is CASTPSGGNSYEQYF. Written as DNA, the CDR3 is TGTGCCAGTACCCCAAGCGGGGGGAACTCCTACGAGCAGTACTTC.

The V and J genes are TRBV7-2 and TRBJ2-1; 11 bases are shared with TRBD2. This CDR3 is 14 amino acids long. Germline V CDR1 and CDR2: SGHTA, FQGNSA. V lost 5 bases to trimming and J lost 6 bases; unmatched junction nucleotides: 3. The CDR3 DNA sequence: TGTGCCAGCAGCCCTAGCGGGGGGTCCAATGAGCAGTTCTTC. Protein: CASSPSGGSNEQFF.

The V call is TRBV11-2, the J call TRBJ2-7, with TRBD2 matching 7 bases. CDR3 size: 12 residues. Germline V gene data show CDR1 as SGHAT and CDR2 as FQNNGV. J was trimmed by 8 bases and V by 5 bases; bases with no gene match: 6. The DNA for the CDR3 is TGTGCCAGCAGCCGGACTAGGTCACAGCAGTACTTC. The encoded protein is CASSRTRSQQYF.

CDR3 sequence: CASSYSQGAYGYTF. The CDR3 DNA reads as TGTGCCAGCAGTTACTCCCAGGGGGCCTATGGCTACACCTTC. The V and J genes are TRBV6-5 and TRBJ1-2, with TRBD1 identical over 8 bases. V lost 0 bases to trimming and J lost 4 bases; unmatched junction nucleotides: 1. This CDR3 region has 14 residues. CDR1 and CDR2 (germline): MNHEY, SVGAGI.

The chain recombines TRBV18 with TRBJ1-1, with D perhaps matching TRBD1 (5 bases). The CDR3 is 16 residues long. Germline CDR1 is KGHSH and CDR2 is LQKENI. Trimming left V 1 base short and J 4 bases short, with 16 bases between. CDR3: CASSPREDIGGTEAFF. Written as DNA, the CDR3 is TGTGCCAGCTCACCACGGGAGGACATTGGAGGCACTGAAGCTTTCTTT.

The chain has TRBV7-6 and TRBJ1-5, with 7 bases matching TRBD1. The V gene end was trimmed by 0 bases and the J gene end by 0 bases; junction bases not matched to a gene: 5. In germline, CDR1 is SGHVS, CDR2 FNYEAQ. The CDR3 totals 17 residues. Here the CDR3 reads CASSLADRVDSNQPQHF. DNA for the CDR3: TGTGCCAGCAGCTTAGCCGACAGGGTCGATAGCAATCAGCCCCAGCATTTT.

The chain joins TRBV28 to TRBJ1-5; D is ambiguous. Trimming shortened V by 3 bases and J by 3 bases, and 12 bases separated the two germline ends. The CDR3 has 15 residues. Germline V gene lookup returns CDR1 MDHEN and CDR2 SYDVKM. The CDR3 region is CASSLHSSLNQPQHF. The CDR3 nucleotides are TGTGCCAGCAGTTTGCATTCGTCACTCAATCAGCCCCAGCATTTT.

The chain has TRBV30 and TRBJ2-7; TRBD1 matches 9 bases. Germline CDR1 and CDR2: GTSNPN and SVGIG (reference sequence). This CDR3 is 14 amino acids long. V trimming: 3 bases; J trimming: 4 bases; junction bases outside the gene matches: 7. CDR3 sequence: CAWSQTGGLYEQYF. The CDR3 nucleotides read TGTGCCTGGAGCCAGACAGGGGGGTTGTACGAGCAGTACTTC.

V and J are TRBV3-1 (or the pseudogene TRBV3-2) and TRBJ2-7; 11 bases fit TRBD2. The CDR3 spans 16 residues. Germline V lookup: CDR1 LGHDT, CDR2 YNNKEL (reference sequence). V lost 3 bases and J lost 0; bases outside the gene matches: 4. CDR3 coding DNA: TGTGCCAGCAGCCACGATAGCGGGGGGGCCTCCTACGAGCAGTACTTC. Protein sequence: CASSHDSGGASYEQYF.

The chain links TRBV30 to TRBJ2-3, with 9 bases matching TRBD2. Per germline, CDR1 GTSNPN and CDR2 SVGIG (reference sequence). J lost 0 bases, V lost 4 bases, and 5 bases had no gene match. This CDR3 has 15 amino acids. The DNA of the CDR3 is TGTGCCTGGAAAATAGCGGGAGTTAGCACAGATACGCAGTATTTT. Amino acid sequence: CAWKIAGVSTDTQYF.